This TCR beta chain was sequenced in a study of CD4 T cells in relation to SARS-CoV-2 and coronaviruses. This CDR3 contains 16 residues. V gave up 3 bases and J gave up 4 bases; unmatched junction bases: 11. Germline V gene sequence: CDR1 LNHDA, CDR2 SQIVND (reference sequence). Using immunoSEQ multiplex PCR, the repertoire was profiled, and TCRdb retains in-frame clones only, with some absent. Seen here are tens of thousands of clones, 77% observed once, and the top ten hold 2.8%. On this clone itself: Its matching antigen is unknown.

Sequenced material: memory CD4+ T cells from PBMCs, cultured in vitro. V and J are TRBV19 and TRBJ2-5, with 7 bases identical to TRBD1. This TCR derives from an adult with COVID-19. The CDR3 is CASSIGGSSGGETQYF. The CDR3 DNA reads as TGTGCCAGTAGTATCGGTGGGAGCTCAGGGGGAGAGACCCAGTACTTC.